The 20 T cell receptor beta chains reported below all come from one sample, sequenced in a study of T cell clones after liver transplantation. Clones were sequenced by immunoSEQ multiplex PCR, and TCRdb holds only the in-frame ones, with some missing. The table shows 75,000 to 85,000 clones, with approximately 87% occurring only once. Here the sequenced sample was CD4+ T cells from blood, taken at the 22-month timepoint. These receptors were obtained from a human patient who received a liver transplant. T cells may partly derive from the graft donor.

The J gene is TRBJ2-7, the V gene TRBV7-3, with 7 positions matching TRBD1. Germline assignment: CDR1 SGHTA and CDR2 FQGTGA. The CDR3 spans 11 residues. Trimming took 8 bases from V and 5 from J; bases not matched to a gene: 3. The CDR3 protein is CASGDSHEQYF. In DNA form, the CDR3 reads TGTGCCAGCGGGGACAGCCACGAGCAGTACTTC.

This rearrangement joins TRBV19 to TRBJ2-3; 10 bases align to TRBD1. The V and J ends lost 6 bases and 5 bases, in that order; junction bases with no gene match: 5. Germline CDR1 is LNHDA and CDR2 is SQIVND (reference sequence). The CDR3 runs to 14 residues. The CDR3 DNA sequence: TGTGCCAGTAGGGGGACAGGGGCGGGAGATACGCAGTATTTT. Amino acid sequence: CASRGTGAGDTQYF.

This clone was recorded once. The V call is TRBV27, the J call TRBJ2-4; 9 nucleotides align to TRBD1. With V trimmed by 4 bases and J by 7 bases, 8 bases remained unmatched. Germline CDR1 and CDR2: MNHEY and SMNVEV (reference sequence). The CDR3 runs 15 residues. The CDR3 sequence: CASSYNRDRENIQYF. CDR3 nucleotide sequence: TGTGCCAGCAGTTACAACCGGGACAGGGAGAACATTCAGTACTTC.

V gene TRBV5-1 combines with J gene TRBJ1-1; D unclear. CDR1 and CDR2 (germline): SGHRS, YFSETQ. The CDR3 runs 13 residues. The ends were cut back, 0 bases at V and 3 bases at J, with 6 bases in the middle. The CDR3 here is CASSLDRYTEAFF. In DNA form, the CDR3 reads TGCGCCAGCAGCTTGGACCGATACACTGAAGCTTTCTTT.

The chain joins TRBV11-3 to TRBJ2-5, with D perhaps matching TRBD1 or TRBD2 (5 bases each). The CDR3 runs 14 residues. Germline lookup yields CDR1 SGHNT and CDR2 YENEEA. V was pared by 1 base and J by 5 bases, with 11 bases between. CDR3 in amino acids: CASSLARGSETQYF. CDR3 DNA sequence: TGTGCCAGCAGCTTAGCGAGGGGATCGGAGACCCAGTACTTC.

The chain joins TRBV6-1 to TRBJ1-5; no reliable D call. The V and J ends lost 7 bases and 5 bases respectively, with 15 bases between them. The CDR3 runs to 14 residues. Germline V lookup: CDR1 MNHNS, CDR2 SASEGT. Here the CDR3 reads CASNGGLLYQPQHF. The CDR3 DNA sequence: TGTGCCAGCAATGGAGGACTACTGTATCAGCCCCAGCATTTT.

The chain couples TRBV7-9 to TRBJ1-4; no clear D gene. Germline assignment: CDR1 SEHNR and CDR2 FQNEAQ (reference sequence). The CDR3 extends over 13 amino acids. The V and J ends lost 5 bases and 7 bases respectively, with 11 bases between them. CDR3 sequence reads: CASSPRPAEKLFF. The CDR3, as DNA: TGTGCCAGCAGCCCCCGGCCTGCTGAAAAACTGTTTTTT.

This chain joins TRBV5-4 and TRBJ2-3, with 7 positions matching TRBD2. The germline gives CDR1 SGHNT, CDR2 YYREEE (reference sequence). The CDR3 consists of 17 residues. Trimming cost V 3 bases and J 3 bases; bases outside gene matches: 13. The CDR3: CASSSSLQRGVTDTQYF. In DNA form, the CDR3 reads TGTGCCAGCAGCTCGAGCCTCCAGCGGGGTGTTACAGATACGCAGTATTTT.

This chain uses TRBV23-1 with TRBJ2-2; D ambiguous. TRBV23-1 is an open reading frame, and its role is uncertain. The ends were cut back, 3 bases at V and 6 bases at J, with 5 bases in the middle. The CDR3 is 12 amino acids. The CDR3 loop is CASSHQSGELFF. The CDR3 nucleotides read TGCGCCAGCAGTCACCAGTCCGGGGAGCTGTTTTTT.

The rearrangement joins TRBV4-1 to TRBJ1-6; D not resolved. The V end was cut by 8 bases, the J end by 7 bases, with 21 bases between. The length of the CDR3 is 16 residues. CDR1 is MGHRA, CDR2 YSYEKL, per germline. The chain's CDR3 is CASCDVGNSDNSPLHF. In DNA, the CDR3 is TGCGCCAGCTGCGATGTGGGGAATTCAGACAATTCACCCCTCCACTTT.

J is TRBJ2-3 and V is TRBV5-1, with D unclear. This CDR3 has 13 residues. The V and J ends lost 4 bases and 6 bases respectively, with 12 bases between them. Germline values: CDR1 SGHRS, CDR2 YFSETQ. The CDR3 sequence is CASSPRSSDTQYF. For the CDR3, the DNA is TGCGCCAGCAGCCCGCGTTCATCCGATACGCAGTATTTT.

The CDR3 loop reads CASSSATGLAETQYF. The DNA of the CDR3 is TGCGCCAGCAGCTCGGCAACGGGACTAGCAGAGACCCAGTACTTC. The J gene is TRBJ2-5, the V gene TRBV5-1, with TRBD2 matching over 9 bases. The J segment lost 4 bases and the V segment lost 3 bases, leaving 7 bases of the junction unmatched. Looked up from germline, CDR1 is SGHRS and CDR2 is YFSETQ. This CDR3 has 15 amino acids.

The V gene is TRBV2, the J gene TRBJ2-2; D is tentatively TRBD1 or TRBD2 (6 bases each). Germline values: CDR1 SNHLY, CDR2 FYNNEI. This CDR3 is 16 amino acids long. The ends were cut back, 6 bases at V and 4 bases at J, with 18 bases in the middle. The CDR3 region is CASRGPLGGPTGELFF. The CDR3 DNA follows: TGTGCCAGCAGAGGACCCCTGGGGGGCCCCACCGGGGAGCTGTTTTTT.

The sample holds one count of this clone. This chain joins TRBV5-1 and TRBJ2-4, with D possibly matching TRBD1 (6 bases). The CDR3 has 16 residues. CDR1 and CDR2 (germline): SGHRS, YFSETQ. V was pared by 4 bases and J by 0 bases, with 14 bases between. CDR3 region: CASSPTGTLAKNIQYF. CDR3 in DNA: TGCGCCAGCAGCCCAACAGGGACCTTAGCCAAAAACATTCAGTACTTC.

V gene TRBV11-3 combines with J gene TRBJ2-1; 15 nucleotides line up with TRBD2. After removal of 5 bases from V and 9 bases from J, the junction contained 8 bases not matched to a gene. Germline V gene sequence: CDR1 SGHNT, CDR2 YENEEA. The CDR3 has 16 amino acids. The CDR3 here is CASSPGRTSGGAEQFF. CDR3 nucleotide sequence: TGTGCCAGCAGCCCCGGTCGGACTAGCGGGGGGGCTGAGCAGTTCTTC. Supplemented by reference TRBV11-3 and TRBJ2-1, the full variable domain reads EAGVVQSPRYKIIEKKQPVAFWCNPISGHNTLYWYLQNLGQGPELLIRYENEEAVDDSQLPKDRFSAERLKGVDSTLKIQPAELGDSAVYLCASSPGRTSGGAEQFFGPGTRLTVL.

This clone was detected only a few times. V usage is TRBV2 and J usage is TRBJ1-5; 7 positions agree with TRBD1. The germline V gene has CDR1 SNHLY and CDR2 FYNNEI. This CDR3 spans 13 amino acids. Trimming at V came to 4 bases and at J to 5 bases, leaving 2 bases not matched to a gene. The CDR3 reads CASSGDRDQPQHF. In nucleotides, the CDR3 is TGTGCCAGCAGTGGAGACAGGGATCAGCCCCAGCATTTT.

In its sample, this clone was seen once. The chain has TRBV11-2 and TRBJ1-1; unclear D gene. Germline V CDR1 and CDR2: SGHAT, FQNNGV. This CDR3 contains 12 residues. Trimming took 7 bases from V and 3 from J, leaving 9 bases between them. CDR3 DNA: TGTGCCAGCAACATGGGGTACACTGAAGCTTTCTTT. This codes for CASNMGYTEAFF.

This clone was recorded only once. The rearrangement joins TRBV6-1 to TRBJ2-2, with D perhaps matching TRBD1 or TRBD2 (6 bases each). This CDR3 comprises 14 residues. Germline V gene lookup returns CDR1 MNHNS and CDR2 SASEGT. V lost 1 base, J lost 6 bases, and 9 bases lay in between. The CDR3 sequence: CASSEVRGAGELFF. DNA of the CDR3: TGTGCCAGCAGTGAAGTTAGGGGGGCCGGGGAGCTGTTTTTT.

The rearrangement uses TRBV21-1 and TRBJ2-7. TRBV21-1 is listed as a pseudogene. This CDR3 is 21 amino acids long. CDR3: CASSKVWGANSSRIDTYEQYF. The CDR3 region has the DNA TGTGCCAGCAGCAAAGTGTGGGGGGCAAATTCTTCTAGGATTGACACCTACGAGCAGTACTTC.

This clone came up a few times. The chain carries TRBV19 and TRBJ1-5; D remains ambiguous. Trimming took 3 bases from V and 5 from J, leaving 14 bases between them. CDR3 length: 15 residues. The germline V gene has CDR1 LNHDA and CDR2 SQIVND (reference sequence). DNA of the CDR3: TGTGCCAGTAGTATGGGCCCAAGTTTGGATCAGCCCCAGCATTTT. It translates to CASSMGPSLDQPQHF.